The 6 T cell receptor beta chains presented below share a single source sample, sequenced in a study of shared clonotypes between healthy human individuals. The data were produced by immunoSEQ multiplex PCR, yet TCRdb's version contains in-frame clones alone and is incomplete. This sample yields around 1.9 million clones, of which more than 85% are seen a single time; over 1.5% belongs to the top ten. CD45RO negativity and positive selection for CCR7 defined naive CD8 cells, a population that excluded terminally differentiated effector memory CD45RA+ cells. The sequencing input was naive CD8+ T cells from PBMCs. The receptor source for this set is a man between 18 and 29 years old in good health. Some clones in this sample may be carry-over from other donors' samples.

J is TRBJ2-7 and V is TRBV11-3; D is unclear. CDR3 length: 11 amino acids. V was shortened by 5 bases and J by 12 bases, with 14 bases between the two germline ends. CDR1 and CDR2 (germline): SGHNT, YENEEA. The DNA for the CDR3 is TGTGCCAGCAGCGGTCATATTGGTTCGTACTTC. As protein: CASSGHIGSYF.

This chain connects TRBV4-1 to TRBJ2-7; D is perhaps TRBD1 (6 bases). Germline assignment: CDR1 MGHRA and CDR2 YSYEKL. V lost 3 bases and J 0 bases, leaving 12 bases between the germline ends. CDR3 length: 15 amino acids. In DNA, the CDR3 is TGCGCCAGCAGCCAGACCAGCAGGGGCTCCTACGAGCAGTACTTC. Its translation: CASSQTSRGSYEQYF.

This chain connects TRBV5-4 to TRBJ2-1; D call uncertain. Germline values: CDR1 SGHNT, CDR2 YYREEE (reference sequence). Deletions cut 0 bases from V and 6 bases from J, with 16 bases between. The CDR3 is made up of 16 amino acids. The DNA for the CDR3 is TGTGCCAGCAGCTTGGTCCTGGGAATAAGTCCCAATGAGCAGTTCTTC. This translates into CASSLVLGISPNEQFF.

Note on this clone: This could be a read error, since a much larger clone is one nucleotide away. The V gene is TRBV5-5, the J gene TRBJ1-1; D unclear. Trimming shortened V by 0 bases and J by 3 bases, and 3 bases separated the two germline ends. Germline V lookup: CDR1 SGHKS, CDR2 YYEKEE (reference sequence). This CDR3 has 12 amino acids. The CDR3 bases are TGTGCCAGCAGCTTGGTGGACACTGAAGCTTTCTTT. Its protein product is CASSLVDTEAFF.

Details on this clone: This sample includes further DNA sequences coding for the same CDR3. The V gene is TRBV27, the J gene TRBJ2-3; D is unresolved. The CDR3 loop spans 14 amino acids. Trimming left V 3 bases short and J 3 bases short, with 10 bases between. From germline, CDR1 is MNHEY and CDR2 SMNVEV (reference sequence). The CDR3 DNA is TGTGCCAGCAGTTTTGGAACAGCTACAGATACGCAGTATTTT. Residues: CASSFGTATDTQYF.

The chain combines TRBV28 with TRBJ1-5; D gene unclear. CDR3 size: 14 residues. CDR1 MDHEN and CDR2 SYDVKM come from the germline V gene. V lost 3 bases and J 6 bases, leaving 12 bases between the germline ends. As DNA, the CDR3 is TGTGCCAGCAGTTTCAGGAGGGAGGGTCAGCCCCAGCATTTT. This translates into CASSFRREGQPQHF.